The next 7 T cell receptor beta chains were all read from a single sample in a study of technical replicates of blood from a few donors. Assay used: immunoSEQ multiplex PCR; TCRdb lists only in-frame clones, some missing. The profile shows 55,000 to 80,000 clones, around 92% of them singletons. Sequenced input: T cells isolated from PBMCs. These receptor sequences come from a human donor in good health.

The V gene is TRBV9, the J gene TRBJ2-3; 10 bases agree with TRBD2. CDR1 is SGDLS, CDR2 YYNGEE, per germline. This CDR3 comprises 14 residues. J was trimmed by 3 bases and V by 6 bases; bases with no gene match: 4. CDR3 loop: CASTRTSGTDTQYF. The CDR3, as DNA: TGTGCCAGCACCCGGACTAGCGGTACAGATACGCAGTATTTT.

As DNA, the CDR3 is TGTGCCAGCAGTTACTATGGGGCAAGCTATGGCTACACCTTC. Translated: CASSYYGASYGYTF. This chain joins TRBV6-5 and TRBJ1-2; the D gene is possibly TRBD1 (5 bases). Germline V CDR1 and CDR2: MNHEY, SVGAGI. The CDR3 spans 14 residues. The ends were cut back, 1 base at V and 4 bases at J, with 10 bases in the middle.

V and J are TRBV10-3 and TRBJ1-5; 9 bases line up with TRBD1. V gave up 6 bases and J gave up 2 bases; unmatched junction bases: 2. The V gene's germline CDR1 is ENHRY and CDR2 SYGVKD. The CDR3 runs 14 residues. This chain's CDR3 is CAISTGGGNQPQHF. The CDR3 nucleotides read TGTGCCATCAGCACAGGGGGCGGCAATCAGCCCCAGCATTTT.

This clone showed up just once. This sequence joins TRBV19 and TRBJ1-2, with D perhaps TRBD1 (6 bases). CDR1 and CDR2 (germline): LNHDA, SQIVND (reference sequence). The germline V and J ends were trimmed by 2 bases and 7 bases, with 14 bases remaining between them. The CDR3 is 14 residues long. CDR3 sequence (DNA): TGTGCCAGTAGTATAACAGGGACGGTCGGTGGCTACACCTTC. Translated, it gives CASSITGTVGGYTF.

The rearrangement links TRBV19 to TRBJ2-3, with 8 positions matching TRBD1. From germline, CDR1 is LNHDA and CDR2 SQIVND (reference sequence). There are 16 residues in the CDR3. After removal of 3 bases from V and 0 bases from J, the junction contained 5 bases not matched to a gene. CDR3: CASSISRDRSTDTQYF. CDR3 in DNA: TGTGCCAGTAGTATTAGTAGGGACAGGAGCACAGATACGCAGTATTTT.

The chain recombines TRBV6-5 with TRBJ1-1; 7 nucleotides match TRBD1. Germline assignment: CDR1 MNHEY and CDR2 SVGAGI. V lost 5 bases, J lost 2 bases, and 2 bases stayed unmatched. This CDR3 has 13 amino acids. The CDR3 sequence is CASSRGGNTEAFF. The CDR3 DNA is TGTGCCAGCAGTAGAGGGGGCAACACTGAAGCTTTCTTT.

This rearrangement joins TRBV6-4 to TRBJ2-5, with D tentatively TRBD2 (6 bases). Per the germline V gene, CDR1 is MRHNA and CDR2 is SNTAGT. The V gene lost 11 bases and the J gene lost 0 bases, with 22 bases spanning the gap. The CDR3 extends over 16 amino acids. CDR3 amino acids: CAGLGLKVTYQETQYF. The DNA of the CDR3 is TGTGCCGGCCTGGGACTCAAGGTGACCTACCAAGAGACCCAGTACTTC.